Listed here is a single T cell receptor (beta chain). This clone was recorded many times. Its antigen has not been determined. No much larger clonotype is one base removed from it; base qualities were not supplied. The data belong to a study of CD8+ T cells in alopecia areata (dated by TCRdb to the late 2010s). As for the study more broadly: The treated patients, all with moderate-to-severe alopecia areata, were enrolled in an open-label pilot trial of oral tofacitinib given at 5 to 10 mg twice daily. The RNA source kit depended on sample type: the PAXgene miRNA kit for fixed scalp, the miRNeasy kit for PBMCs, and the RNeasy kit for mouse skin. Patients received tofacitinib for 6 to 18 months and were then followed off drug for 6 months to check for delayed response and recurrence. In treated patients, disease severity was measured using the SALT score, which gives the percentage of scalp surface area affected. Clonality in the scalp was compared among normal scalp (n=4), patchy alopecia areata scalp (n=8), and alopecia totalis/universalis scalp (n=8). TCRbeta CDR3 regions were amplified by immunoSEQ multiplex PCR using 35 Vbeta forward and 13 Jbeta reverse primers. Tofacitinib-treated patients had biopsies at baseline and at 4 and 24 weeks of treatment, with a later scalp biopsy in several patients. In both human patients and the C3H/HeJ mouse model, the study applied high-throughput TCRbeta sequencing to look at T cell clonal expansion in alopecia areata. On the human side, TCRbeta sequencing was run on scalp tissue and on sorted CD4+ and CD8+ peripheral blood T cells from healthy controls and from alopecia areata patients with either patchy or totalis/universalis disease.

General conclusions and limits of the study: Tofacitinib significantly decreased scalp clonality and the number of expanded CD8+ clones among the top 100 scalp clones. Scalp TCR repertoire analysis is complicated because resident alphabeta T cells in normal human skin are also sequenced, whereas mouse skin is dominated by gammadelta T cells. Because the treated cohort was small and had only one nonresponder, larger studies are needed to examine links between baseline CD8+ expansion and response. Many expanded lesional clones persisted in scalp and blood during tofacitinib treatment, which may partly explain relapse after stopping treatment. Shared TCR sequences between patients were less evident than in mice, which may be partly attributable to HLA diversity in the patient population. Compared with normal scalp, lesional scalp had higher clonality and more expanded CD8+ clones, particularly in alopecia totalis/universalis, a pattern that suggests antigenic drive.

Receptor libraries were prepared by the immunoSEQ multiplex PCR assay. To provide template for TCR sequencing, every sample had RNA extracted and reverse transcribed into cDNA. First-strand cDNA was synthesized with SuperScript III using a 2:1 mix of oligo-dT and random hexamers. A synthetic immune receptor repertoire was used to measure amplification bias, and any remaining bias was corrected computationally. Turning to the authors' computational methods: Raw reads were preprocessed for error removal, and CDR3 was defined according to IMGT conventions as running from the conserved cysteine to phenylalanine. Clonality was computed by normalizing Shannon entropy by log2 of the number of productive unique TCRs and subtracting the result from 1. CD4 or CD8 identity of scalp clones was inferred by cross-referencing scalp TCRbeta sequences with sorted blood CD4 and CD8 repertoires. This immuneACCESS table, as held by TCRdb, lists in-frame sequences with V and J called but not all clones. Of the missing ones, under half trace to an unresolved V gene in checked studies; the others have no known cause. Clone size and V and J calls were adopted from that table, with D and trimming inferred from the DNA. The table for this sample lists about 200,000 clones; 50% to 60% of them were counted only once. The biggest ten clones account for about 1.6% of the sample.

This sample's time point label indicates: more than 3 weeks on oral tofacitinib. Reading the label with the study, this specimen's treatment or condition is: oral pan-JAK inhibitor, 5-10 mg twice daily. From alopecia areata patients, peripheral blood was collected along with lesional scalp punch biopsies. After PBMCs were isolated by density centrifugation and stained for CD3, CD4 and CD8, a FACSAria was used to sort CD4+ and CD8+ T cells. Ends trimmed: V by 8 bases, J by 5 bases; bases unmatched to a gene: 10. The CDR3 runs 14 residues from the cysteine to the phenylalanine. The read is trimmed to its CDR3 DNA, 42 bases read in frame from base 1. The CDR1 and CDR2 encoded by the germline V gene are MDHEN and SYDVKM.

The chain links TRBV28 with TRBJ1-1; 8 central nucleotides agree with TRBD1. The TCR sequence derives from a human donor with alopecia areata. Sequencing was performed on CD4+ T cells sorted from blood, taken at week 4, from a patient treated with tofacitinib. In nucleotide form, the sequence is TGTGCCAGCTTCCAGGGGGCGGGTGGGACTGAAGCTTTCTTT. It translates to CASFQGAGGTEAFF.